The T cell receptor (beta chain) described here comes from a study of cytomegalovirus exposure and HLA in healthy donors. Study overall: Among around 200 million T cells, an earlier analysis found roughly 110 million unique TCR beta sequences.

Comments on this clone: Its antigen is not known.

It was with 60 Vbeta and 13 Jbeta primers that the PCR ran. The repertoire was sequenced with immunoSEQ multiplex PCR; TCRdb's copy has only in-frame clones and lacks some. Among 130,000 to 150,000 clones listed, roughly 80% were seen once. The V and J ends lost 2 bases and 2 bases respectively, with 16 bases between them. The germline gives CDR1 MNHEY, CDR2 SVGAGI. This CDR3 spans 16 amino acids. The study's findings and limits: Based on reports, TCR beta sequences accurately predicted HLA-A and HLA-B alleles for most subjects.

The TCR sequence derives from a middle-aged man in good health and CMV-seronegative. What was sequenced was PBMCs. The gene calls are TRBV6-5 and TRBJ2-7; D is perhaps TRBD2 (6 bases). This chain's CDR3 is CASSYSGGYGAYEQYF. For the CDR3, the DNA is TGTGCCAGCAGTTACAGTGGGGGGTATGGAGCCTACGAGCAGTACTTC.